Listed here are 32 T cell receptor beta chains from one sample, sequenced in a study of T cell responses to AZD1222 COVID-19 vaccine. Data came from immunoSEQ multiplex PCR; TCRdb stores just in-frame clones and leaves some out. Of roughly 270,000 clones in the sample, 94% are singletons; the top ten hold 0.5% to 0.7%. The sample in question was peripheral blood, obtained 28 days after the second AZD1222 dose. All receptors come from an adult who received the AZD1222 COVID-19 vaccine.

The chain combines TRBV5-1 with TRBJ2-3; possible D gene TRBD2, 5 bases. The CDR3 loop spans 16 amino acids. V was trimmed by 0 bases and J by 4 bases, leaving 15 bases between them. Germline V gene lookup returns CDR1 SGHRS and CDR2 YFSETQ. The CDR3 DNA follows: TGCGCCAGCAGCTTGGGGGCCGGGGTGGGGTCAGATACGCAGTATTTT. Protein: CASSLGAGVGSDTQYF.

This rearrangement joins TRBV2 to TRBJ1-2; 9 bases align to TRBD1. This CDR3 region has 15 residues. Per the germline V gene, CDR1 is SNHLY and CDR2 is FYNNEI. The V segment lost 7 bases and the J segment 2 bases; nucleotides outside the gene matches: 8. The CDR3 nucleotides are TGTGCCAGCACCCTCGCCGGGACAGGGAACTATGGCTACACCTTC. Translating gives CASTLAGTGNYGYTF.

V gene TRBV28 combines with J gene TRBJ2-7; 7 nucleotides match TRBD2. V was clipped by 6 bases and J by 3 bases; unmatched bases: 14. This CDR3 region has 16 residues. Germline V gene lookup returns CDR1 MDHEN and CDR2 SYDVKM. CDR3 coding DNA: TGTGCCAGCAGCTCAACGGGGGAGGGGACGGGCTACGAGCAGTACTTC. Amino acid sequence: CASSSTGEGTGYEQYF.

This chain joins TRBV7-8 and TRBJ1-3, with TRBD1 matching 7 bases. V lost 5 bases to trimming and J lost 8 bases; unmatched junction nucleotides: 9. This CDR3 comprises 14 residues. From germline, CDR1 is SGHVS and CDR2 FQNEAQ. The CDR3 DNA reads TGTGCCAGCAGCCCTCAGACAGGGTTGGACACCATATATTTT. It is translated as CASSPQTGLDTIYF.

CDR3: CATSDSGPRGANTGELFF. The CDR3 DNA sequence: TGTGCCACCAGTGATTCGGGACCCAGGGGCGCGAACACCGGGGAGCTGTTTTTT. This chain uses TRBV24-1 with TRBJ2-2; D might be TRBD1 (6 bases). Trimming shortened V by 2 bases and J by 0 bases, and 15 bases separated the two germline ends. The CDR3 is 18 amino acids. Germline assignment: CDR1 KGHDR and CDR2 SFDVKD.

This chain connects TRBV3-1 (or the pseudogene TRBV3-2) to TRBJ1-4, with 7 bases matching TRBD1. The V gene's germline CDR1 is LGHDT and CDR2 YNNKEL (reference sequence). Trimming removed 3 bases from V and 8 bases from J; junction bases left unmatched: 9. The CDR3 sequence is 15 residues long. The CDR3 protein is CASSQGDSPREKLFF. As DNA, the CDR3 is TGTGCCAGCAGCCAGGGGGACAGCCCCAGGGAAAAACTGTTTTTT.

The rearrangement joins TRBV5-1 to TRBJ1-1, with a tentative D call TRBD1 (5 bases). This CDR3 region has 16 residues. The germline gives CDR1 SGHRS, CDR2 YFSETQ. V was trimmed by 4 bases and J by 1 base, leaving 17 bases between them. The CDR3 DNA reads TGCGCCAGCAGCCACCCGGGCGGTGGGGGGAACACTGAAGCTTTCTTT. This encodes CASSHPGGGGNTEAFF.

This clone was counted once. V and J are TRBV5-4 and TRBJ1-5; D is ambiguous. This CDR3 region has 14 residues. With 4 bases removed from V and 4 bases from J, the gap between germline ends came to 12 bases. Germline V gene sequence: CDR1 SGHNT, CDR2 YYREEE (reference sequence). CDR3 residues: CASSAAGENQPQHF. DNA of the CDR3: TGTGCCAGCAGCGCGGCCGGGGAAAATCAGCCCCAGCATTTT. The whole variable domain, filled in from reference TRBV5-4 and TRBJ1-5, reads ETGVTQSPTHLIKTRGQQVTLRCSSQSGHNTVSWYQQALGQGPQFIFQYYREEENGRGNFPPRFSGLQFPNYSSELNVNALELDDSALYLCASSAAGENQPQHFGDGTRLSIL.

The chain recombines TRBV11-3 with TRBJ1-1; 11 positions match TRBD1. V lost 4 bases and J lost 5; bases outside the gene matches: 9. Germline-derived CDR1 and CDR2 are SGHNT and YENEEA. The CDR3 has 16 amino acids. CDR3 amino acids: CASSSTFRDRGTEAFF. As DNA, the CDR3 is TGTGCCAGCAGCTCGACGTTCCGGGACAGGGGGACTGAAGCTTTCTTT.

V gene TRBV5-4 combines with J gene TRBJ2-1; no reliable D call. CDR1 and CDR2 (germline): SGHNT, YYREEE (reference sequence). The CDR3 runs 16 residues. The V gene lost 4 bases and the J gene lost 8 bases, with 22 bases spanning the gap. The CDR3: CASSPSVAGVKDEQFF. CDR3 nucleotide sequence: TGTGCCAGCAGCCCGTCAGTGGCAGGTGTGAAGGATGAGCAGTTCTTC.

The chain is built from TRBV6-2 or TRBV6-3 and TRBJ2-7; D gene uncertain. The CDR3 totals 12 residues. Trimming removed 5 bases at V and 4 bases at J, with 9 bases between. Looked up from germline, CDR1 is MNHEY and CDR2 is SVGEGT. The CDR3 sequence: CASSSMAYEQYF. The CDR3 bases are TGTGCCAGCAGTAGTATGGCGTACGAGCAGTACTTC.

CDR3 nucleotides: TGCGCCAGCGGAGACAGGGGAGGATCCATCTATGGCTACACCTTC. Its translation is CASGDRGGSIYGYTF. The J gene is TRBJ1-2, the V gene TRBV5-1; 8 nucleotides line up with TRBD1. The CDR3 loop spans 15 amino acids. Germline CDR1 SGHRS, CDR2 YFSETQ. V gave up 7 bases and J gave up 4 bases; unmatched junction bases: 12.

In nucleotides, the CDR3 is TGCGCCAGCAGGTTTGGTGGGGGCGCGACGACTGAAGCTTTCTTT. Protein: CASRFGGGATTEAFF. V is TRBV5-1 and J is TRBJ1-1; D is possibly TRBD1 (6 bases). CDR3 size: 15 residues. Between the trimmed V and J ends, which lost 5 bases and 5 bases, there was a span of 19 bases. Looked up from germline, CDR1 is SGHRS and CDR2 is YFSETQ.

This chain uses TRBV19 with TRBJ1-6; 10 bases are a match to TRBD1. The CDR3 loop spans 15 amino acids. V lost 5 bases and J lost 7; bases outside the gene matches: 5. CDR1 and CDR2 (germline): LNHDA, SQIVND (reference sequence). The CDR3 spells CASSPRTGGNSPLHF. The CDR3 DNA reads TGTGCCAGTAGTCCACGGACAGGGGGGAATTCACCCCTCCACTTT.

Written as DNA, the CDR3 is TGTGCCAGTACCGGGACTAGTGGTGATGAGCAGTTCTTC. Amino acid sequence: CASTGTSGDEQFF. V and J are TRBV19 and TRBJ2-1; 8 nucleotides agree with TRBD2. Germline values: CDR1 LNHDA, CDR2 SQIVND (reference sequence). V was pared by 7 bases and J by 8 bases, with 7 bases of the junction left unmatched. The CDR3 covers 13 residues.

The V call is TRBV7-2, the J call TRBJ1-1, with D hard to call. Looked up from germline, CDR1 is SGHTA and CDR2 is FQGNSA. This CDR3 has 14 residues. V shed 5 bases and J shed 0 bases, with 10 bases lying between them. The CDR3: CASSPGSLNTEAFF. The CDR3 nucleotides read TGTGCCAGCAGCCCTGGGAGTTTGAACACTGAAGCTTTCTTT.

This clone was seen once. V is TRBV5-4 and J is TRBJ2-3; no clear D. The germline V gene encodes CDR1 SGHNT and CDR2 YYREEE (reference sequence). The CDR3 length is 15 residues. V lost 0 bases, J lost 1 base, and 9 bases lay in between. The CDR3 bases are TGTGCCAGCAGCTTGGCAAAGTTGGGCACAGATACGCAGTATTTT. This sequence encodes CASSLAKLGTDTQYF.

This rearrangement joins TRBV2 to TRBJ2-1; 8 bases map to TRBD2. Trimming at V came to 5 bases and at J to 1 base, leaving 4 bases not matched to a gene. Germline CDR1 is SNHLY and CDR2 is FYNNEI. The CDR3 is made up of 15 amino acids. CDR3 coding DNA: TGTGCCAGCAGTCTTAGCGGGGTGTCCTACAATGAGCAGTTCTTC. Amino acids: CASSLSGVSYNEQFF.

CDR3 nucleotide sequence: TGTGCCAGCAGTGGACTAGCGGGTGGCACCGGGGAGCTGTTTTTT. It is translated as CASSGLAGGTGELFF. The chain employs TRBV2 and TRBJ2-2; TRBD2 agrees at 10 bases. Germline CDR1 is SNHLY and CDR2 is FYNNEI. V lost 4 bases to trimming and J lost 4 bases; unmatched junction nucleotides: 3. The CDR3 contains 15 residues.

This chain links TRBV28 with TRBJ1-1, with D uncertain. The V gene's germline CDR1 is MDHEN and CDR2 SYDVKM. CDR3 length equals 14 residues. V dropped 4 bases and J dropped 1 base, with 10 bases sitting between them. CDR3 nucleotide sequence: TGTGCCAGCAGTTCGGTTGGGCAGAACACTGAAGCTTTCTTT. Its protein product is CASSSVGQNTEAFF. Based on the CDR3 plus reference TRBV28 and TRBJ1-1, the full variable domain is DVKVTQSSRYLVKRTGEKVFLECVQDMDHENMFWYRQDPGLGLRLIYFSYDVKMKEKGDIPEGYSVSREKKERFSLILESASTNQTSMYLCASSSVGQNTEAFFGQGTRLTVV.

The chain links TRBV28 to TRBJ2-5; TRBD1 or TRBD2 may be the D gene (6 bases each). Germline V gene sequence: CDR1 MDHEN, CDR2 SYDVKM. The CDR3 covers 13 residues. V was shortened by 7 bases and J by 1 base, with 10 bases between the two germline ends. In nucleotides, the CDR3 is TGTGCCAGCACCGGGGGCTTCCAAGAGACCCAGTACTTC. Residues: CASTGGFQETQYF.

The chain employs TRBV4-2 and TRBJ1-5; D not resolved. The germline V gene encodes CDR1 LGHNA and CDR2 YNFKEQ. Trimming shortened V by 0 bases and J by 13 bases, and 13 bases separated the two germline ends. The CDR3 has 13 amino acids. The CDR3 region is CASSQDEAAEQHF. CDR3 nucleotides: TGTGCCAGCAGCCAAGACGAGGCCGCGGAACAGCATTTT.

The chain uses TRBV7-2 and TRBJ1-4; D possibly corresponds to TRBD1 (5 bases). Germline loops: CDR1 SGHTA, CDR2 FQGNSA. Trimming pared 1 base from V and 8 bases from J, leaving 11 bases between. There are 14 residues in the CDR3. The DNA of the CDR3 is TGTGCCAGCAGCTTAGGAGGGGTCAAGGAAAAACTGTTTTTT. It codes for CASSLGGVKEKLFF. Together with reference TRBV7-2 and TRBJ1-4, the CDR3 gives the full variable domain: GAGVSQSPSNKVTEKGKDVELRCDPISGHTALYWYRQSLGQGLEFLIYFQGNSAPDKSGLPSDRFSAERTGGSVSTLTIQRTQQEDSAVYLCASSLGGVKEKLFFGSGTQLSVL.

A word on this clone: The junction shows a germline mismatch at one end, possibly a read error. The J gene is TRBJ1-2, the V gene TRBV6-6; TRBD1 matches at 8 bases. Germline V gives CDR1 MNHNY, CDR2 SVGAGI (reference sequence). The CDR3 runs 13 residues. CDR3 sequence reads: CASSPDRVSRDGF. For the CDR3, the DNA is TGTGCCAGCAGCCCGGACAGGGTCAGTCGAGACGGCTTC.

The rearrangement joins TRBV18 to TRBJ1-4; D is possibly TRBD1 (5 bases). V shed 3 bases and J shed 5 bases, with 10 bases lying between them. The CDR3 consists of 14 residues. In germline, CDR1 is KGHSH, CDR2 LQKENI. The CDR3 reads CASSPFSGNEKLFF. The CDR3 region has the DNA TGTGCCAGCTCACCGTTTTCAGGGAATGAAAAACTGTTTTTT.

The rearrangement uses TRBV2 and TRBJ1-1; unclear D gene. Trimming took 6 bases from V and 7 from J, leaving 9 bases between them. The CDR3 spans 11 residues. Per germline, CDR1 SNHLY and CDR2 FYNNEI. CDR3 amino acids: CASRLESEAFF. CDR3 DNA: TGTGCCAGCAGGCTGGAGAGTGAAGCTTTCTTT.

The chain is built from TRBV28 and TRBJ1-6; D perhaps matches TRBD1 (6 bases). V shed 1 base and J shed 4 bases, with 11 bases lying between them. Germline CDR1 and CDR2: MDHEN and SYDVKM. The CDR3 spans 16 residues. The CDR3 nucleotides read TGTGCCAGCAGTTTATCAGGGGCCGGGTATAATTCACCCCTCCACTTT. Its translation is CASSLSGAGYNSPLHF. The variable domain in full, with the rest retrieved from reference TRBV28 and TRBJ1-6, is DVKVTQSSRYLVKRTGEKVFLECVQDMDHENMFWYRQDPGLGLRLIYFSYDVKMKEKGDIPEGYSVSREKKERFSLILESASTNQTSMYLCASSLSGAGYNSPLHFGNGTRLTVT.

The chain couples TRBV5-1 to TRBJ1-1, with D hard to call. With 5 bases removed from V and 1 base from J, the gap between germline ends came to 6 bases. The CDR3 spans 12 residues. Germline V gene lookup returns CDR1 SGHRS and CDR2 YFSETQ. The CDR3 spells CASREPNTEAFF. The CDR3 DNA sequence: TGCGCCAGCAGGGAACCGAACACTGAAGCTTTCTTT.

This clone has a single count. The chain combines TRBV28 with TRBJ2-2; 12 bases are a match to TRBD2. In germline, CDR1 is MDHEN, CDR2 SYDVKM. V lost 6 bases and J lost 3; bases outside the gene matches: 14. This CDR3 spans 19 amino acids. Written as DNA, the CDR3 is TGTGCCAGCAGGTTCCAAACTGTGGCTAGCGGGAGGGACACCGGGGAGCTGTTTTTT. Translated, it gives CASRFQTVASGRDTGELFF.

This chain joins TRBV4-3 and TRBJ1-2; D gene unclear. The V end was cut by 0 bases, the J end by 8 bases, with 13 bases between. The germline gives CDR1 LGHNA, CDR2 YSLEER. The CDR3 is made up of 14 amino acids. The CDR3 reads CASSQDSRRGGYTF. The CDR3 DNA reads TGCGCCAGCAGCCAAGATTCACGCCGGGGAGGCTACACCTTC.

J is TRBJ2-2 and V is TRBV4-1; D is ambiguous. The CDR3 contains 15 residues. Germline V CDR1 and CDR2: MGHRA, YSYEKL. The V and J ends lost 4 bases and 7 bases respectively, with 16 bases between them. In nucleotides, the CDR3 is TGCGCCAGCAGCCCACCCTATACGGTGTTCGGGGAGCTGTTTTTT. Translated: CASSPPYTVFGELFF.

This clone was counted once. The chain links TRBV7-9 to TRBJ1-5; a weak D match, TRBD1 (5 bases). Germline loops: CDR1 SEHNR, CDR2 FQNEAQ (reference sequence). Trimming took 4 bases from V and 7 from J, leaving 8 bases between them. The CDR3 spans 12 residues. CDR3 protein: CASSWGEQPQHF. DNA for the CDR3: TGTGCCAGCAGCTGGGGGGAACAGCCCCAGCATTTT. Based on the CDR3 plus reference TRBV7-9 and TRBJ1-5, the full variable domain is DTGVSQNPRHKITKRGQNVTFRCDPISEHNRLYWYRQTLGQGPEFLTYFQNEAQLEKSRLLSDRFSAERPKGSFSTLEIQRTEQGDSAMYLCASSWGEQPQHFGDGTRLSIL.